These T cell receptor beta chains were read from a single sample in a study of blood T cell repertoires in COVID-19. Profiling relied on immunoSEQ multiplex PCR, and the TCRdb table lists in-frame clones only, not all of them. In the table there are around 150,000 clones, 75% to 90% of which are singletons. Sequences were obtained from peripheral blood. Receptors were obtained from a man in his 60s with active or convalescent COVID-19. CDR3s include the opening cysteine and the closing phenylalanine or tryptophan. A D gene is named only where the DNA matches it firmly. Clone size is shown for a subset of rows, as once, few, many or a class of expanded clone.

14	TRBV19	.	TRBJ2-1	few	CASSVPGGSQGQFF	TGTGCCAGTAGTGTCCCAGGAGGATCACAGGGGCAGTTCTTC
15	TRBV28	TRBD1	TRBJ2-7	.	CASSLGGQGAVEQYF	TGTGCCAGCAGTTTAGGAGGACAGGGGGCTGTCGAGCAGTACTTC
15	TRBV27	.	TRBJ1-5	.	CASSLRTDSNQPQHF	TGTGCCAGCAGTTTACGGACAGATAGCAATCAGCCCCAGCATTTT
17	TRBV7-3	TRBD1	TRBJ2-6	.	CASSRGQATSGANVLTF	TGTGCCAGCAGTCGGGGACAGGCAACCTCTGGGGCCAACGTCCTGACTTTC
13	TRBV6-5	.	TRBJ1-1	once	CASTLAGRTEAFF	TGTGCCAGCACGTTAGCGGGGAGGACTGAAGCTTTCTTT
18	TRBV19	TRBD2	TRBJ2-4	.	CASSIHHGLAGGRDIQYF	TGTGCCAGTAGTATCCACCACGGACTAGCGGGAGGTAGAGACATTCAGTACTTC
13	TRBV11-2	.	TRBJ1-1	few	CASSRQLNTEAFF	TGTGCCAGCAGTCGACAGCTGAACACTGAAGCTTTCTTT
17	TRBV14	TRBD2	TRBJ2-3	few	CASSQDYLAGAGDTQYF	TGTGCCAGCAGCCAAGATTATCTAGCGGGAGCGGGTGATACGCAGTATTTT
14	TRBV18	TRBD1	TRBJ1-1	.	CASSPKGQGTEAFF	TGTGCCAGCTCACCCAAGGGACAGGGCACTGAAGCTTTCTTT
14	TRBV7-9	TRBD2	TRBJ2-3	.	CASRFDLAGDTQYF	TGTGCCAGCAGATTCGACCTAGCGGGAGATACGCAGTATTTT
13	TRBV19	.	TRBJ1-1	.	CASSINVETEAFF	TGTGCCAGTAGTATAAATGTTGAGACTGAAGCTTTCTTT
14	TRBV6-2/TRBV6-3	.	TRBJ1-1	.	CASSYPQMNTEAFF	TGTGCCAGCAGTTACCCTCAGATGAACACTGAAGCTTTCTTT
16	TRBV27	TRBD1	TRBJ1-1	.	CASSLSGTGVGTEAFF	TGTGCCAGCAGTTTAAGTGGGACAGGGGTTGGAACTGAAGCTTTCTTT
15	TRBV4-3	.	TRBJ2-3	once	CASSQAVRGTDTQYF	TGCGCCAGCAGCCAAGCCGTCAGGGGCACAGATACGCAGTATTTT
15	TRBV29-1	.	TRBJ1-1	once	CSVEDALKSNTEAFF	TGCAGCGTTGAAGATGCGTTGAAGTCGAACACTGAAGCTTTCTTT
13	TRBV11-2	.	TRBJ1-2	.	CASRGQPDYGYTF	TGTGCCAGCAGAGGACAACCCGACTATGGCTACACCTTC
14	TRBV19	.	TRBJ2-7	.	CASSIETRVTEQYF	TGTGCCAGTAGTATAGAGACCAGGGTGACCGAGCAGTACTTC
16	TRBV28	TRBD2	TRBJ2-3	.	CASSPSTSGVPDTQYF	TGTGCCAGCAGTCCCTCGACTAGCGGAGTCCCCGATACGCAGTATTTT
13	TRBV25-1	.	TRBJ2-2	.	CASKTRGPGELFF	TGTGCCAGCAAAACACGAGGGCCCGGGGAGCTGTTTTTT
12	TRBV29-1	.	TRBJ2-7	.	CSAGDTTYEQYF	TGCAGCGCCGGGGACACCACCTACGAGCAGTACTTC
15	TRBV4-1	.	TRBJ2-5	.	CASSQVGQGQETQYF	TGCGCCAGCAGCCAAGTTGGGCAGGGGCAAGAGACCCAGTACTTC
14	TRBV19	.	TRBJ1-1	.	CASSMGRSNTEAFF	TGTGCCAGTAGTATGGGGCGGTCGAACACTGAAGCTTTCTTT
11	TRBV5-4	.	TRBJ2-3	.	CASKGGDTQYF	TGTGCCAGCAAAGGGGGAGATACGCAGTATTTT
14	TRBV6-5	.	TRBJ2-3	.	CASSSRTGADTQYF	TGTGCCAGCAGTTCCCGGACTGGTGCAGATACGCAGTATTTT
13	TRBV6-5	.	TRBJ2-1	.	CASRRGSSNEQFF	TGTGCCAGCAGGCGTGGGAGTAGTAATGAGCAGTTCTTC
16	TRBV4-2	.	TRBJ2-1	.	CASSQDFGGRLNEQFF	TGTGCCAGCAGCCAAGATTTTGGAGGGAGGCTCAATGAGCAGTTCTTC
14	TRBV7-3	TRBD1	TRBJ2-3	.	CASSPQTGPDTQYF	TGTGCCAGCAGCCCGCAGACAGGGCCGGATACGCAGTATTTT
15	TRBV5-4	TRBD1	TRBJ2-1	.	CASSGGQGYNNEQFF	TGTGCCAGCAGCGGGGGACAGGGATATAACAATGAGCAGTTCTTC
13	TRBV23-1	.	TRBJ1-4	.	CAIPGVNNEKLFF	TGCGCCATCCCAGGGGTGAATAATGAAAAACTGTTTTTT
13	TRBV2	TRBD1	TRBJ1-5	.	CAGGRDRGQPQHF	TGTGCCGGGGGCCGGGACAGAGGTCAGCCCCAGCATTTT
13	TRBV11-2	TRBD2	TRBJ2-5	.	CASSSLSGETQYF	TGTGCCAGCAGCTCCCTTAGCGGGGAGACCCAGTACTTC
15	TRBV5-1	.	TRBJ1-3	.	CASSLSVNSGNTIYF	TGCGCCAGCAGCTTGTCAGTTAACTCTGGAAACACCATATATTTT
16	TRBV19	TRBD1	TRBJ2-1	.	CASSQGQKPSYNEQFF	TGTGCCAGTAGTCAGGGACAGAAACCCTCCTACAATGAGCAGTTCTTC
16	TRBV11-2	.	TRBJ2-1	.	CASSSISVPFTHEQFF	TGTGCCAGCAGCTCGATCTCGGTCCCGTTCACCCATGAGCAGTTCTTC
14	TRBV5-5	TRBD1	TRBJ1-1	.	CASSFTGGGTEAFF	TGTGCCAGCAGCTTTACAGGGGGCGGCACTGAAGCTTTCTTT
18	TRBV28	TRBD1	TRBJ1-5	.	CASSPTPRRGDSNQPQHF	TGTGCCAGCAGTCCTACCCCACGCAGGGGGGATAGCAATCAGCCCCAGCATTTT
15	TRBV5-5	TRBD1	TRBJ2-7	.	CASSLDWTGAYEQYF	TGTGCCAGCAGCTTGGACTGGACAGGGGCCTACGAGCAGTACTTC
12	TRBV27	TRBD1	TRBJ1-5	.	CASRTGDQPQHF	TGTGCCAGCAGGACAGGGGATCAGCCCCAGCATTTT
15	TRBV18	TRBD2	TRBJ2-7	.	CASSPPGLAAYEQYF	TGTGCCAGCTCACCTCCGGGACTAGCGGCCTACGAGCAGTACTTC
14	TRBV28	.	TRBJ1-4	.	CASSLTYSTEKLFF	TGTGCCAGCAGTTTAACCTACAGTACGGAAAAACTGTTTTTT
14	TRBV7-9	TRBD2	TRBJ2-3	.	CASSSSSGTDTQYF	TGTGCCAGCAGCTCGTCTAGCGGGACAGATACGCAGTATTTT
13	TRBV21-1	.	TRBJ2-3	once	CASSKACSGPQYF	TGTGCCAGCAGCAAAGCGTGTAGCGGTCCGCAGTATTTT
15	TRBV6-4	TRBD2	TRBJ2-1	.	CASSVRDYGDNEQFF	TGTGCCAGCAGTGTCCGGGACTATGGCGACAATGAGCAGTTCTTC
16	TRBV7-9	TRBD1	TRBJ2-4	.	CASSLNRGLAKNIQYF	TGTGCCAGCAGCTTAAACAGGGGGCTAGCCAAAAACATTCAGTACTTC
17	TRBV24-1	TRBD1	TRBJ2-5	.	CATSDPYRGGSVETQYF	TGTGCCACCAGTGATCCCTACCGAGGGGGCTCAGTAGAGACCCAGTACTTC
14	TRBV10-3	TRBD1	TRBJ2-7	once	CAISRTGQVYEQYF	TGTGCCATCAGTCGGACAGGGCAAGTCTACGAGCAGTACTTC
20	TRBV4-2	TRBD2	TRBJ2-7	once	CASSQEAALAGGTTSYEQYF	TGTGCCAGCAGCCAAGAGGCCGCACTAGCGGGAGGCACCACCTCCTACGAGCAGTACTTC
15	TRBV4-2	TRBD2	TRBJ2-7	.	CASSQTSGSSYEQYF	TGTGCCAGCAGCCAAACTAGCGGGAGCTCCTACGAGCAGTACTTC
14	TRBV2	TRBD2	TRBJ2-2	.	CASKTREGTGELFF	TGTGCCAGCAAGACCAGGGAGGGGACCGGGGAGCTGTTTTTT
15	TRBV4-1	.	TRBJ2-3	.	CASSQGHYNTDTQYF	TGCGCCAGCAGCCAAGGGCACTACAACACAGATACGCAGTATTTT
15	TRBV19	.	TRBJ1-1	.	CASTLIGGGNTEAFF	TGTGCCAGTACCCTTATAGGAGGCGGGAACACTGAAGCTTTCTTT
15	TRBV18	TRBD2	TRBJ2-7	.	CASSSPGLAGHEQYF	TGTGCCAGCTCATCCCCGGGACTAGCGGGTCACGAGCAGTACTTC
15	TRBV9	.	TRBJ2-5	.	CASSVREGGGETQYF	TGTGCCAGCAGCGTAAGGGAGGGGGGCGGAGAGACCCAGTACTTC
15	TRBV5-6	TRBD2	TRBJ2-1	.	CASSPGASGTHEQFF	TGTGCCAGCAGCCCTGGCGCTAGCGGGACTCATGAGCAGTTCTTC